Each of the 2 T cell receptor beta chains below was sequenced from the same sample in a study of metastatic and nonmetastatic thyroid tumors. TCRdb re-called the PCR reads through MiXCR. Found here are fewer than 25,000 clones, approximately 19% of them singletons; the top ten hold 25% to 30%. Before thyroid surgery, none of the patients had received any treatment. The sequenced sample consisted of blood. The source of these receptors is a female donor with papillary thyroid cancer or a benign thyroid nodule (not recorded which). Some clones in this sample may be carry-over from other donors' samples.

In this sample, this clone turned up many times. The chain couples TRBV28 to TRBJ2-4; tentative D call: TRBD1 (5 bases). V shed 6 bases and J shed 3 bases, with 15 bases lying between them. CDR1 and CDR2 from the germline V gene are MDHEN and SYDVKM. This CDR3 spans 15 amino acids. CDR3 residues: CASSLMGLVKNIQYF. The DNA for the CDR3 is TGTGCCAGCAGCCTGATGGGGCTGGTCAAAAACATTCAGTACTTC.

At least ten counts were recorded for this clone. The chain employs TRBV30 and TRBJ2-1, with 9 bases aligning to TRBD1. CDR3 length equals 14 residues. Per the germline V gene, CDR1 is GTSNPN and CDR2 is SVGIG (reference sequence). The V and J ends lost 5 bases and 7 bases, in that order; junction bases with no gene match: 9. The CDR3: CAWEPGQGLNEQFF. The CDR3 DNA reads as TGTGCCTGGGAACCGGGACAGGGATTGAATGAGCAGTTCTTC.